The clone carrying this TCR beta chain was counted between two and nine times. Its antigen remains unidentified. An end of the junction differs from the germline gene, which may be a read error. Then a second PCR, running roughly 7 to 11 cycles, was carried out with a sample-barcoded 5' primer and a J-beta primer mix. The authors tagged each cDNA molecule using a template-switch adaptor with 12 random nucleotides. TCRdb analysed the 5' RACE reads with MiXCR anew, one entry per CDR3 protein. The data show roughly 1 million distinct CDR3 sequences, 25% seen once. The sample is drawn from a study of blood T cells in healthy people across ages. Regarding the study as a whole: Considered underestimates were the diversity estimates obtained from one million T cells.

There are 14 residues in the CDR3. Germline lookup yields CDR1 SSHAT and CDR2 FNYEAQ (reference sequence). These same data were also listed under a study on T cells of mothers and their children. That paper states: Samples were provided by three healthy Caucasian mothers and their six children.

This TCR derives from a girl aged 2-10 years in good health. Sequencing was performed on blood. The V gene is TRBV7-7, the J gene TRBJ2-5; D unresolved. The DNA of the CDR3 is TGTGCTAGCAGCTTCTCGGACCGGGAAGAGACCCAGTACTTC. Translation gives CASSFSDREETQYF.